These 9 T cell receptor beta chains came from one sample sequenced in a study of T cell responses to AZD1222 COVID-19 vaccine. Clones were read by immunoSEQ multiplex PCR, and TCRdb kept only the in-frame ones, dropping some. Of almost 70,000 clones listed, roughly 80% were seen once; the top ten hold about 23%. Sequenced here: peripheral blood, sampled 28 days after the second AZD1222 dose. The receptor set was obtained from an adult who received the AZD1222 COVID-19 vaccine.

V is TRBV27 and J is TRBJ1-6, with 8 nucleotides matching TRBD1. CDR1 is MNHEY, CDR2 SMNVEV, per germline (reference sequence). V lost 6 bases, J lost 9 bases, and 7 bases stayed unmatched. This CDR3 contains 14 residues. CDR3 coding DNA: TGTGCCAGCAGCCAAAGCGGACAGGGTTCACCCCTCCACTTT. It encodes CASSQSGQGSPLHF.

This clone was picked up one time. The rearrangement uses TRBV11-3 and TRBJ2-2; D unresolved. V was pared by 7 bases and J by 2 bases, with 11 bases between. The germline CDR1 and CDR2 sequences are SGHNT and YENEEA. This CDR3 contains 14 residues. As DNA, the CDR3 is TGTGCCAGCAAAGGTGGGGTTAACACCGGGGAGCTGTTTTTT. Residues: CASKGGVNTGELFF.

The rearrangement links TRBV7-6 to TRBJ1-1; 9 bases agree with TRBD1. CDR3 length: 14 residues. Trimming removed 4 bases from V and 5 bases from J; junction bases left unmatched: 5. Per germline, CDR1 SGHVS and CDR2 FNYEAQ. CDR3: CASSSGQGKTEAFF. The CDR3 nucleotides are TGTGCCAGCAGCTCTGGACAGGGGAAAACTGAAGCTTTCTTT. Filled out from reference TRBV7-6 and TRBJ1-1, the complete variable domain reads GAGVSQSPRYKVTKRGQDVALRCDPISGHVSLYWYRQALGQGPEFLTYFNYEAQQDKSGLPNDRFSAERPEGSISTLTIQRTEQRDSAMYRCASSSGQGKTEAFFGQGTRLTVV.

The chain uses TRBV30 and TRBJ2-5; tentative D call: TRBD2 (6 bases). V lost 1 base and J 4 bases, leaving 10 bases between the germline ends. Germline CDR1 GTSNPN, CDR2 SVGIG (reference sequence). CDR3 length: 13 residues. The CDR3: CAWSDTSPETQYF. CDR3 coding DNA: TGTGCCTGGAGTGATACTAGCCCAGAGACCCAGTACTTC.

The J gene is TRBJ1-2, the V gene TRBV6-5, with unresolved D. Trimming took 6 bases from V and 4 from J, leaving 9 bases between them. CDR1 and CDR2 from the germline V gene are MNHEY and SVGAGI. The CDR3 extends over 12 amino acids. This chain's CDR3 is CASSLGSYGYTF. In DNA form, the CDR3 reads TGTGCCAGCAGCTTGGGGTCCTATGGCTACACCTTC.

The chain is built from TRBV29-1 and TRBJ2-1, with D hard to call. Germline loops: CDR1 SQVTM, CDR2 ANQGSEA. CDR3 length: 12 amino acids. Trimming took off 6 bases at V and 1 base at J, with 7 bases between the two ends. CDR3 sequence (DNA): TGCAGCGTGGGTCCTTCCTACAATGAGCAGTTCTTC. Amino acid sequence: CSVGPSYNEQFF.

This chain uses TRBV6-6 with TRBJ2-3, with 8 bases aligning to TRBD1. The CDR3 extends over 13 amino acids. V shed 5 bases, J shed 4 bases, and the junction held 2 bases outside the gene matches. The germline gives CDR1 MNHNY, CDR2 SVGAGI (reference sequence). In DNA, the CDR3 is TGTGCCAGCAGTGACAGGGGCGCAGATACGCAGTATTTT. Its protein product is CASSDRGADTQYF.

The count of this clone is one. The chain combines TRBV24-1 with TRBJ2-3; weak D call: TRBD1 (6 bases). Germline CDR1 is KGHDR and CDR2 is SFDVKD. CDR3 length: 14 amino acids. V was clipped by 5 bases and J by 2 bases, with 10 bases between them. For the CDR3, the DNA is TGTGCCACCAGTGGGACAGATAACACAGATACGCAGTATTTT. Encoded protein: CATSGTDNTDTQYF.

The CDR3, as DNA: TGTGCCAGCAGTTTAGGGACTAGCCAGTTCTTC. Residues: CASSLGTSQFF. V is TRBV12-3 or TRBV12-4 and J is TRBJ2-1; 8 nucleotides match TRBD2. The trim removed 1 base at V and 13 bases at J, leaving 0 bases unmatched. The CDR3 has 11 residues.